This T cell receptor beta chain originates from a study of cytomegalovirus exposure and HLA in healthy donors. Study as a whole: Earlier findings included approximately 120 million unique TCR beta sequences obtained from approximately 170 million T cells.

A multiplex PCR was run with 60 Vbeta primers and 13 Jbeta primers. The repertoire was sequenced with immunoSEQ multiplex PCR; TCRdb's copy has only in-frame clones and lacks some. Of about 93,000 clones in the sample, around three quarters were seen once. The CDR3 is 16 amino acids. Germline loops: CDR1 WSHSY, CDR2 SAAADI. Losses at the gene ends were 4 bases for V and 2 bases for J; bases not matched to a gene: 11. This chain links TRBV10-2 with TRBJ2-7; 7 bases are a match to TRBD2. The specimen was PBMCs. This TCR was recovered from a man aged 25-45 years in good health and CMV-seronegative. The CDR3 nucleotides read TGCGCCAGCAGTGGGTTTCTAGCGGTTGGTGCCTACGAGCAGTACTTC. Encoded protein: CASSGFLAVGAYEQYF.